Listed below are T cell receptor beta chains from one sample, sequenced in a study of shared clonotypes between healthy human individuals. Here immunoSEQ multiplex PCR was the method, and the copy in TCRdb shows in-frame clones only, minus some. Counted here are approximately 2.5 million clones, approximately 90% occurring once; the ten biggest clones make up about 0.13%. The material sequenced was naive CD4+ T cells sorted from blood. The receptors were sampled from a man aged 18 to 29 in good health. Each CDR3 is given with its conserved first and last residue. The order of the fields is V gene, J gene, D gene, CDR3 length, clone size, CDR3 DNA, CDR3 protein. D genes are given only for firm matches. Only some rows state a clone size, as once, few, many or a class for expanded clones.

v_call: TRBV6-5; j_call: TRBJ1-5; d_call: NA; cdr3_length: 13; clone_size: NA; cdr3_nt: TGTGCCAGCAGTAGGACGGGAAATCAGCCCCAGCATTTT; cdr3_aa: CASSRTGNQPQHF
v_call: TRBV5-1; j_call: TRBJ1-2; d_call: NA; cdr3_length: 15; clone_size: few; cdr3_nt: TGCGCCAGCAGCTTGGCCCGGGGAACTAACTATGGCTACACCTTC; cdr3_aa: CASSLARGTNYGYTF
v_call: TRBV7-9; j_call: TRBJ1-1; d_call: TRBD1; cdr3_length: 14; clone_size: few; cdr3_nt: TGTGCCAGCAGCTCGCAGGGGGCTGGCACTGAAGCTTTCTTT; cdr3_aa: CASSSQGAGTEAFF
v_call: TRBV27; j_call: TRBJ2-7; d_call: NA; cdr3_length: 13; clone_size: once; cdr3_nt: TGTGCCAGCCGGTCGCACTCGGCCTACGAGCAGTACTTC; cdr3_aa: CASRSHSAYEQYF
v_call: TRBV5-1; j_call: TRBJ2-1; d_call: TRBD2; cdr3_length: 15; clone_size: once; cdr3_nt: TGCGCCAGCAGCTGGGCACTAGCGGGCTCCGATGAGCAGTTCTTC; cdr3_aa: CASSWALAGSDEQFF
v_call: TRBV19; j_call: TRBJ2-6; d_call: TRBD2; cdr3_length: 17; clone_size: NA; cdr3_nt: TGTGCCAGTAGTATGGGGCGGGGGAGTTCTGGGGCCAACGTCCTGACTTTC; cdr3_aa: CASSMGRGSSGANVLTF
v_call: TRBV19; j_call: TRBJ1-5; d_call: NA; cdr3_length: 14; clone_size: NA; cdr3_nt: TGTGCCAGTAGTATAACCCGGGGGAATCAGCCCCAGCATTTT; cdr3_aa: CASSITRGNQPQHF
v_call: TRBV7-2; j_call: TRBJ2-1; d_call: NA; cdr3_length: 11; clone_size: NA; cdr3_nt: TGTGCCAGCAGCATCCGCGGTGAGCAGTTCTTC; cdr3_aa: CASSIRGEQFF
v_call: TRBV7-2; j_call: TRBJ1-2; d_call: TRBD1; cdr3_length: 15; clone_size: NA; cdr3_nt: TGTGCCAGCAGCTCCCCGGGACAGGGGATCTATGGCTACACCTTC; cdr3_aa: CASSSPGQGIYGYTF
v_call: TRBV6-5; j_call: TRBJ2-7; d_call: NA; cdr3_length: 15; clone_size: NA; cdr3_nt: TGTGCCAGCAGTTACGAATTCGGCAATTCCTACGAGCAGTACTTC; cdr3_aa: CASSYEFGNSYEQYF
v_call: TRBV5-6; j_call: TRBJ1-1; d_call: NA; cdr3_length: 15; clone_size: few; cdr3_nt: TGTGCCAGCAGCCATAGAGGGAGGAAGAACACTGAAGCTTTCTTT; cdr3_aa: CASSHRGRKNTEAFF
v_call: TRBV7-9; j_call: TRBJ1-1; d_call: NA; cdr3_length: 14; clone_size: NA; cdr3_nt: TGTGCCAGCAGCTTACAAGGGATGGCCACTGAAGCTTTCTTT; cdr3_aa: CASSLQGMATEAFF
v_call: TRBV25-1; j_call: TRBJ1-2; d_call: TRBD1; cdr3_length: 12; clone_size: NA; cdr3_nt: TGTGCCAGCAGTGCCTCCGGGACAGGGGCCACCTTC; cdr3_aa: CASSASGTGATF
v_call: TRBV10-2; j_call: TRBJ2-7; d_call: NA; cdr3_length: 12; clone_size: NA; cdr3_nt: TGCGCCAGCAGTGATGGATTGTACGAGCAGTACTTC; cdr3_aa: CASSDGLYEQYF
v_call: TRBV6-5; j_call: TRBJ2-7; d_call: NA; cdr3_length: 12; clone_size: NA; cdr3_nt: TGTGCCAGCAGGAGATTCTCCTACGAGCAGTACTTC; cdr3_aa: CASRRFSYEQYF
v_call: TRBV6-5; j_call: TRBJ2-2; d_call: NA; cdr3_length: 16; clone_size: NA; cdr3_nt: TGTGCCAGCAGTTACAATTCGGGACACCACACCGGGGAGCTGTTTTTT; cdr3_aa: CASSYNSGHHTGELFF
v_call: TRBV5-1; j_call: TRBJ2-7; d_call: TRBD1; cdr3_length: 17; clone_size: NA; cdr3_nt: TGCGCCAGCAGCTGGACCCCCGGACAGGTAAATTCCTACGAGCAGTACTTC; cdr3_aa: CASSWTPGQVNSYEQYF
v_call: TRBV29-1; j_call: TRBJ2-3; d_call: NA; cdr3_length: 15; clone_size: NA; cdr3_nt: TGCAGCGCAGAAGATCCGCAGAGACAGGCCGGGGGGCAGTATTTT; cdr3_aa: CSAEDPQRQAGGQYF
v_call: TRBV6-5; j_call: TRBJ2-1; d_call: NA; cdr3_length: 15; clone_size: NA; cdr3_nt: TGTGCCAGCAATAAGTACATCGACAGGTACAATGAGCAGTTCTTC; cdr3_aa: CASNKYIDRYNEQFF